Following are 29 T cell receptor beta chains from one sample sequenced in a study of blood T cell repertoires in COVID-19. The data were produced by immunoSEQ multiplex PCR, yet TCRdb's version contains in-frame clones alone and is incomplete. The table has about 61,000 clones, 70% to 85% seen once. The sequenced sample consisted of peripheral blood. Receptors were obtained from a woman between 65 and 79 years old with acute or convalescent COVID-19.

The CDR3 sequence: CASSQRTESGYTF. The CDR3 DNA is TGTGCCAGCAGCCAAAGGACAGAATCAGGCTACACCTTC. The chain couples TRBV3-1 (or the pseudogene TRBV3-2) to TRBJ1-2; tentative D call: TRBD1 (6 bases). V gave up 2 bases and J gave up 8 bases, with 12 bases separating them. The V gene's germline CDR1 is LGHDT and CDR2 YNNKEL (reference sequence). The CDR3 is 13 residues long.

The chain is built from TRBV2 and TRBJ2-3; 13 bases match TRBD2. The CDR3 loop spans 14 amino acids. Germline V gene sequence: CDR1 SNHLY, CDR2 FYNNEI. Losses at the gene ends were 6 bases for V and 4 bases for J; bases not matched to a gene: 1. In DNA form, the CDR3 reads TGTGCCAGCAGAACTAGCGGGGGGGCAGATACGCAGTATTTT. Translated, it gives CASRTSGGADTQYF.

The chain links TRBV5-1 to TRBJ2-7; a possible D gene is TRBD2 (7 bases). Germline CDR1 reads SGHRS; CDR2 reads YFSETQ. The V and J ends lost 4 bases and 2 bases respectively, with 16 bases between them. CDR3 length equals 15 residues. The CDR3 DNA sequence: TGCGCCAGCAGCCCGAATTACGGGGGGCCCTACGAGCAGTACTTC. It yields the protein CASSPNYGGPYEQYF.

The gene calls are TRBV5-1 and TRBJ1-2; TRBD1 aligns across 8 bases. V was pared by 4 bases and J by 6 bases, with 11 bases of the junction left unmatched. Germline V CDR1 and CDR2: SGHRS, YFSETQ. The CDR3 spans 15 residues. CDR3 in DNA: TGCGCCAGCAGCCTTGAACCGACAGGGGTAGATGGCTACACCTTC. Translation: CASSLEPTGVDGYTF.

The chain recombines TRBV5-1 with TRBJ2-3, with 12 positions matching TRBD2. Germline CDR1 reads SGHRS; CDR2 reads YFSETQ. The V and J ends lost 0 bases and 0 bases, in that order; junction bases with no gene match: 8. The CDR3 is 19 residues long. Here the CDR3 reads CASSLAGLAGGLSTDTQYF. DNA for the CDR3: TGCGCCAGCAGCTTGGCCGGTCTAGCGGGGGGGCTGAGCACAGATACGCAGTATTTT.

Regarding this clone: This sample includes further DNA sequences coding for the same CDR3. V usage is TRBV7-9 and J usage is TRBJ2-7, with a tentative D call TRBD1 (6 bases). V gave up 1 base and J gave up 1 base, with 8 bases separating them. The CDR3 is 14 residues long. From germline, CDR1 is SEHNR and CDR2 FQNEAQ (reference sequence). CDR3 DNA: TGTGCCAGCAGCTTAGAGACAGGTTCCTACGAGCAGTACTTC. It encodes CASSLETGSYEQYF.

This chain uses TRBV30 with TRBJ1-2; D might be TRBD1 (6 bases). The CDR3 has 10 residues. V gave up 5 bases and J gave up 7 bases, with 8 bases separating them. Per germline, CDR1 GTSNPN and CDR2 SVGIG (reference sequence). This chain's CDR3 is CAWGDIGYTF. CDR3 sequence (DNA): TGTGCCTGGGGGGACATTGGCTACACCTTC.

This chain joins TRBV3-1 (or the pseudogene TRBV3-2) and TRBJ2-3; TRBD1 matches at 7 bases. J was trimmed by 0 bases and V by 4 bases; bases with no gene match: 4. The germline CDR1 and CDR2 sequences are LGHDT and YNNKEL (reference sequence). This CDR3 is built from 15 residues. CDR3 residues: CASSPRTGSTDTQYF. The CDR3 nucleotides are TGTGCCAGCAGCCCCCGGACAGGTAGCACAGATACGCAGTATTTT.

The V gene is TRBV7-2, the J gene TRBJ1-4; D is unclear. The CDR3 consists of 12 residues. V was shortened by 5 bases and J by 8 bases, with 9 bases between the two germline ends. The V gene's germline CDR1 is SGHTA and CDR2 FQGNSA. Here the CDR3 reads CASSTSGEKLFF. The CDR3 DNA reads as TGTGCCAGCAGCACATCGGGGGAAAAACTGTTTTTT.

This rearrangement joins TRBV2 to TRBJ2-5; 7 bases are shared with TRBD2. The CDR3 totals 12 residues. Germline V gene data show CDR1 as SNHLY and CDR2 as FYNNEI. J gave up 5 bases and V 6 bases, and 3 bases lay outside the gene matches. Here the CDR3 reads CASRTSSETQYF. DNA of the CDR3: TGTGCCAGCAGGACTAGCAGCGAGACCCAGTACTTC.

V and J are TRBV6-2 or TRBV6-3 and TRBJ2-5; TRBD2 matches 8 bases. Germline CDR1 MNHEY, CDR2 SVGEGT. Trimming at V came to 5 bases and at J to 5 bases, leaving 10 bases not matched to a gene. The CDR3 spans 15 residues. Here the CDR3 reads CASSPGGRGGETQYF. CDR3 in DNA: TGTGCCAGCAGTCCAGGTGGCCGGGGGGGGGAGACCCAGTACTTC.

The chain couples TRBV7-2 to TRBJ1-2, with no clear D. The CDR3 loop spans 15 amino acids. Germline V gives CDR1 SGHTA, CDR2 FQGNSA. Trimming took 5 bases from V and 4 from J, leaving 17 bases between them. CDR3 in amino acids: CASSQENLNLYGYTF. The CDR3 coding sequence is TGTGCCAGCAGCCAAGAAAATCTAAACCTCTATGGCTACACCTTC. Variable domain in full (rest from reference TRBV7-2 and TRBJ1-2): GAGVSQSPSNKVTEKGKDVELRCDPISGHTALYWYRQSLGQGLEFLIYFQGNSAPDKSGLPSDRFSAERTGGSVSTLTIQRTQQEDSAVYLCASSQENLNLYGYTFGSGTRLTVV.

The CDR3 DNA reads as TGTGCCATCAGTGAGTCAGCAGGGCTGGAGACCCAGTACTTC. This translates into CAISESAGLETQYF. The J gene is TRBJ2-5, the V gene TRBV10-3, with D perhaps TRBD1 (5 bases). The germline V gene encodes CDR1 ENHRY and CDR2 SYGVKD. There are 14 residues in the CDR3. Deletions cut 0 bases from V and 5 bases from J, with 10 bases between.

This chain uses TRBV6-1 with TRBJ1-2; TRBD1 matches 9 bases. Germline lookup yields CDR1 MNHNS and CDR2 SASEGT. V gave up 2 bases and J gave up 6 bases; unmatched junction bases: 7. There are 15 residues in the CDR3. The CDR3 protein is CASSEYRGQDDGYTF. The CDR3 nucleotides read TGTGCCAGCAGTGAATACAGGGGGCAAGATGATGGCTACACCTTC.

V gene TRBV30 combines with J gene TRBJ1-3; weak D call: TRBD1 (6 bases). This CDR3 region has 13 residues. V was cut by 2 bases and J by 4 bases, with 9 bases left in between. In germline, CDR1 is GTSNPN, CDR2 SVGIG (reference sequence). The DNA of the CDR3 is TGTGCCTGGAGTAGACAGGCCGGAAACACCATATATTTT. It is translated as CAWSRQAGNTIYF.

This clone has just a few counts. The V call is TRBV6-2 or TRBV6-3, the J call TRBJ1-1; TRBD1 matches 7 bases. This CDR3 comprises 15 residues. V was pared by 2 bases and J by 3 bases, with 6 bases of the junction left unmatched. Germline CDR1 reads MNHEY; CDR2 reads SVGEGT. The CDR3 loop reads CASSYRTGGDTEAFF. The CDR3 nucleotides read TGTGCCAGCAGTTACCGGACAGGAGGTGACACTGAAGCTTTCTTT.

This clone was detected once. The V and J genes are TRBV2 and TRBJ1-2; TRBD1 matches at 7 bases. Unmatched junction bases numbered 9, after V lost 6 bases and J lost 8 bases. Germline CDR1 and CDR2: SNHLY and FYNNEI. CDR3 size: 13 residues. The CDR3 nucleotides read TGTGCCAGCAGCGAGGGACAGCCCGAGGGCTACACCTTC. It translates to CASSEGQPEGYTF. Using reference TRBV2 and TRBJ1-2 for the parts outside the CDR3, the full variable domain is EPEVTQTPSHQVTQMGQEVILRCVPISNHLYFYWYRQILGQKVEFLVSFYNNEISEKSEIFDDQFSVERPDGSNFTLKIRSTKLEDSAMYFCASSEGQPEGYTFGSGTRLTVV.

The J gene is TRBJ2-1, the V gene TRBV7-2, with TRBD2 matching 10 bases. The germline gives CDR1 SGHTA, CDR2 FQGNSA. J was trimmed by 8 bases and V by 5 bases; bases with no gene match: 9. This CDR3 region has 15 residues. CDR3 bases: TGTGCCAGCAGCCGCCCGGGACTAGCGAGCGATGAGCAGTTCTTC. This sequence encodes CASSRPGLASDEQFF. Drawing the rest from reference TRBV7-2 and TRBJ2-1, the complete variable domain is GAGVSQSPSNKVTEKGKDVELRCDPISGHTALYWYRQSLGQGLEFLIYFQGNSAPDKSGLPSDRFSAERTGGSVSTLTIQRTQQEDSAVYLCASSRPGLASDEQFFGPGTRLTVL.

V and J are TRBV28 and TRBJ1-6; no reliable D call. Per germline, CDR1 MDHEN and CDR2 SYDVKM. V was shortened by 1 base and J by 7 bases, with 2 bases between the two germline ends. The CDR3 consists of 12 residues. CDR3 DNA: TGTGCCAGCAGTTTATTAAATTCACCCCTCCACTTT. It translates to CASSLLNSPLHF. The complete variable domain, with remaining parts taken from reference TRBV28 and TRBJ1-6, reads DVKVTQSSRYLVKRTGEKVFLECVQDMDHENMFWYRQDPGLGLRLIYFSYDVKMKEKGDIPEGYSVSREKKERFSLILESASTNQTSMYLCASSLLNSPLHFGNGTRLTVT.

This clone came up once. V is TRBV18 and J is TRBJ2-4; D unclear. Germline V gives CDR1 KGHSH, CDR2 LQKENI. The CDR3 covers 16 residues. V lost 2 bases, J lost 0 bases, and 11 bases lay in between. The CDR3 nucleotides read TGTGCCAGCTCACCAACTCTCCAACTAGCCAAAAACATTCAGTACTTC. Translation gives CASSPTLQLAKNIQYF.

The gene calls are TRBV25-1 and TRBJ1-1; D uncertain. Trimming took 0 bases from V and 9 from J, leaving 8 bases between them. CDR1 MGHDK and CDR2 SYGVNS come from the germline V gene. The CDR3 has 12 amino acids. Written as DNA, the CDR3 is TGTGCCAGCAGTGAATACTCCGGGAAAGCTTTCTTT. Protein product: CASSEYSGKAFF.

V gene TRBV11-2 combines with J gene TRBJ2-7; 9 nucleotides line up with TRBD2. The V segment lost 3 bases and the J segment 4 bases; nucleotides outside the gene matches: 10. The CDR3 contains 16 residues. Germline CDR1 and CDR2: SGHAT and FQNNGV. The CDR3 bases are TGTGCCAGCAGCTTGGCGACGCGGGGGGGCGTTTACGAGCAGTACTTC. Its translation is CASSLATRGGVYEQYF. Using reference TRBV11-2 and TRBJ2-7 for the parts outside the CDR3, the full variable domain is EAGVAQSPRYKIIEKRQSVAFWCNPISGHATLYWYQQILGQGPKLLIQFQNNGVVDDSQLPKDRFSAERLKGVDSTLKIQPAKLEDSAVYLCASSLATRGGVYEQYFGPGTRLTVT.

Notes on this clone: Other DNA sequences in this sample translate to the same CDR3. The chain uses TRBV29-1 and TRBJ1-1, with 7 bases that match TRBD1. Germline assignment: CDR1 SQVTM and CDR2 ANQGSEA. The J segment lost 4 bases and the V segment lost 6 bases, leaving 5 bases of the junction unmatched. This CDR3 comprises 12 residues. The chain's CDR3 is CSVLQGSTEAFF. The DNA of the CDR3 is TGCAGCGTACTACAGGGGTCCACTGAAGCTTTCTTT.

The chain employs TRBV9 and TRBJ2-7; D possibly corresponds to TRBD2 (5 bases). The germline V gene encodes CDR1 SGDLS and CDR2 YYNGEE. Trimming stripped 0 bases from V and 0 bases from J, with 10 bases between. CDR3 size: 15 residues. The DNA of the CDR3 is TGTGCCAGCAGCGTAGAAGCGGCGCCCTCCTACGAGCAGTACTTC. Protein sequence: CASSVEAAPSYEQYF.

The chain joins TRBV5-5 to TRBJ2-7; D possibly corresponds to TRBD2 (5 bases). The CDR3 totals 16 residues. The V end lost 0 bases, the J end lost 1 base, and 14 bases lay between the germline ends. Germline V gives CDR1 SGHKS, CDR2 YYEKEE (reference sequence). CDR3 sequence reads: CASSLGSRGWSYEQYF. CDR3 nucleotides: TGTGCCAGCAGCTTGGGATCCCGGGGTTGGTCCTACGAGCAGTACTTC.

This chain links TRBV13 with TRBJ1-2; D is possibly TRBD1 (5 bases). Between the trimmed V and J ends, which lost 5 bases and 5 bases, there was a span of 12 bases. This CDR3 comprises 13 residues. Germline CDR1 and CDR2: PRHDT and FYEKMQ (reference sequence). DNA of the CDR3: TGTGCCAGCAGCCAGCAGGGTGGGTATGGCTACACCTTC. It specifies CASSQQGGYGYTF.

This chain joins TRBV24-1 and TRBJ1-2; the match to TRBD1 covers 7 bases. V was pared by 2 bases and J by 3 bases, with 8 bases of the junction left unmatched. In germline, CDR1 is KGHDR, CDR2 SFDVKD. The CDR3 has 16 residues. The CDR3, as DNA: TGTGCCACCAGTGATTCGAGACAGGGAGGATACTATGGCTACACCTTC. As protein: CATSDSRQGGYYGYTF.

The J gene is TRBJ1-2, the V gene TRBV30; D is uncertain. Germline lookup yields CDR1 GTSNPN and CDR2 SVGIG (reference sequence). The CDR3 length is 12 residues. V lost 2 bases and J lost 5, with 9 bases in between. CDR3 DNA: TGTGCCTGGAGTCTGGGCGAGTATGGCTACACCTTC. The encoded protein is CAWSLGEYGYTF.

This chain joins TRBV20-1 and TRBJ2-5; D might be TRBD2 (5 bases). From germline, CDR1 is DFQATT and CDR2 SNEGSKA (reference sequence). The CDR3 length is 11 residues. The V and J ends lost 5 bases and 5 bases respectively, with 9 bases between them. CDR3 in amino acids: CSAGGQETQYF. The CDR3 nucleotides read TGCAGTGCTGGCGGGCAGGAGACCCAGTACTTC.